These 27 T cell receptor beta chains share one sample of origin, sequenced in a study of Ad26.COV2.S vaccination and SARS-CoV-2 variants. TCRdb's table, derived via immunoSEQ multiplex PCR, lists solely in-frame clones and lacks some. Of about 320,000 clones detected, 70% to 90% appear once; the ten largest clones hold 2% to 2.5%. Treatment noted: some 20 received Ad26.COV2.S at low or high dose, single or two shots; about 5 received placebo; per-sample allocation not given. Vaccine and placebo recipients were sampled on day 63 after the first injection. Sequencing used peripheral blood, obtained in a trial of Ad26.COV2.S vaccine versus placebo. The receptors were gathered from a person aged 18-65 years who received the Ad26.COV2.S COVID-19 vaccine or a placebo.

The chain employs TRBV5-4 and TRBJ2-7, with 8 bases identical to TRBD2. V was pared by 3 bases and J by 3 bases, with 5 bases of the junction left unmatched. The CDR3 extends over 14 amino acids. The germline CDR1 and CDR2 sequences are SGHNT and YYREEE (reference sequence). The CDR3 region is CASSSPGGGYEQYF. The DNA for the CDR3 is TGTGCCAGCAGCTCCCCCGGGGGGGGCTACGAGCAGTACTTC.

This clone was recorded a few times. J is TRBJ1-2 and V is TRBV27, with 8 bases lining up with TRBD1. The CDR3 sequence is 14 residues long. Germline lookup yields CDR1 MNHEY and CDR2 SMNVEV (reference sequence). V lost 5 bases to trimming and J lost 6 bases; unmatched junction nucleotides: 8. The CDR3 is CASSNLDRVHGYTF. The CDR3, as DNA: TGTGCCAGCAGTAACCTGGACAGGGTCCATGGCTACACCTTC.

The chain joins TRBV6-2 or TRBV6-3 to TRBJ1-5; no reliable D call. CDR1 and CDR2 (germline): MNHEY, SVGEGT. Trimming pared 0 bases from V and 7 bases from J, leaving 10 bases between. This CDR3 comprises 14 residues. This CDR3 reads CASSYSRGNQPQHF. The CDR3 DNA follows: TGTGCCAGCAGTTACTCGAGAGGGAACCAGCCCCAGCATTTT.

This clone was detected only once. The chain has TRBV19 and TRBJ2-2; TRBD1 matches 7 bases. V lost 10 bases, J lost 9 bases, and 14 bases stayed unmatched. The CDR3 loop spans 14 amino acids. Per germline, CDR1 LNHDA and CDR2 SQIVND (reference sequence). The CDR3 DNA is TGTGCCACTTCGCCACAGGGGAGTAGCAGGGAGCTGTTTTTT. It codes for CATSPQGSSRELFF.

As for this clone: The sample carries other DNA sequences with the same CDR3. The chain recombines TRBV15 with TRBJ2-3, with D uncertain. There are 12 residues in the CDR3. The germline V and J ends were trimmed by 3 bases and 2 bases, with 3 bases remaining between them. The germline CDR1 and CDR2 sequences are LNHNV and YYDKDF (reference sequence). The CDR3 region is CATSRVTDTQYF. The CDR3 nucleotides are TGTGCCACCAGCAGGGTCACAGATACGCAGTATTTT.

The CDR3 nucleotides read TGTGCCAGCCTGGGACAGGGGGCCTACGAGCAGTACTTC. This translates into CASLGQGAYEQYF. The chain combines TRBV2 with TRBJ2-7; 11 bases agree with TRBD1. Germline trimming cut 8 bases from V and 2 bases from J; bases unmatched to any gene: 2. The CDR3 is 13 amino acids. Germline V lookup: CDR1 SNHLY, CDR2 FYNNEI. Combining the CDR3 with reference TRBV2 and TRBJ2-7 gives the whole variable domain EPEVTQTPSHQVTQMGQEVILRCVPISNHLYFYWYRQILGQKVEFLVSFYNNEISEKSEIFDDQFSVERPDGSNFTLKIRSTKLEDSAMYFCASLGQGAYEQYFGPGTRLTVT.

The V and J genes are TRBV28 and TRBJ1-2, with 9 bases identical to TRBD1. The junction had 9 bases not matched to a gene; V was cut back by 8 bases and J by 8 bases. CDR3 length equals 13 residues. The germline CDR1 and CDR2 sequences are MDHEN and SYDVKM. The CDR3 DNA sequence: TGTGCCAGCGGCCTGGGACAGGGTAGGGGCTACACCTTC. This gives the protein CASGLGQGRGYTF.

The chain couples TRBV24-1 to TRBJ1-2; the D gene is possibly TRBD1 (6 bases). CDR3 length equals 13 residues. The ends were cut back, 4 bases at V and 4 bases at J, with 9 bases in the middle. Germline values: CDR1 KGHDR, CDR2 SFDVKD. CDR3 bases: TGTGCCACCAGTGACCAGGGGACCTATGGCTACACCTTC. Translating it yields CATSDQGTYGYTF.

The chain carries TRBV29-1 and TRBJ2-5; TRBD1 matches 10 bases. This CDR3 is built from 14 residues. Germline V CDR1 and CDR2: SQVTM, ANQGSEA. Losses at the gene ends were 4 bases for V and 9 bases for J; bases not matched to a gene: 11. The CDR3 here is CSVALTGGLGSQYF. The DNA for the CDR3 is TGCAGCGTTGCACTGACAGGGGGCCTGGGTTCCCAGTACTTC.

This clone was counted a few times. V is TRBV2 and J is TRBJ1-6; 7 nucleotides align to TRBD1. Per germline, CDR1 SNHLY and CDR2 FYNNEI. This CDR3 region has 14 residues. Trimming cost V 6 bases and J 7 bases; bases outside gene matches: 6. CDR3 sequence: CASSAGQENSPLHF. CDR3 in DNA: TGTGCCAGCAGCGCCGGACAGGAAAATTCACCCCTCCACTTT.

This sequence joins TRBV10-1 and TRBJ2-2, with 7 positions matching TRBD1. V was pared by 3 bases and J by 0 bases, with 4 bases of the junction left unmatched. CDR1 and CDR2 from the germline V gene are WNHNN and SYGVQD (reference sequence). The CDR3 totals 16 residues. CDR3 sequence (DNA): TGCGCCAGCAGTGATTTCGACAGGGCGAACACCGGGGAGCTGTTTTTT. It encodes CASSDFDRANTGELFF.

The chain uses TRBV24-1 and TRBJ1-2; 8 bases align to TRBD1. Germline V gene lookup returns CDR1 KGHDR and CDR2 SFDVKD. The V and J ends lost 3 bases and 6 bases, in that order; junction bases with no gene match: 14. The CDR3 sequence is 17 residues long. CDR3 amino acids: CATSDPLSGQGFDGYTF. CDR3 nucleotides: TGTGCCACCAGTGATCCACTCTCCGGACAGGGATTTGATGGCTACACCTTC.

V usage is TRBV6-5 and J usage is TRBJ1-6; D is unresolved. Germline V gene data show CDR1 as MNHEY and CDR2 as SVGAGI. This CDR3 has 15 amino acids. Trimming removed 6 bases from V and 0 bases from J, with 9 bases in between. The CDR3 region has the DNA TGTGCCAGCAGCAATACGAGCTCCTATAATTCACCCCTCCACTTT. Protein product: CASSNTSSYNSPLHF.

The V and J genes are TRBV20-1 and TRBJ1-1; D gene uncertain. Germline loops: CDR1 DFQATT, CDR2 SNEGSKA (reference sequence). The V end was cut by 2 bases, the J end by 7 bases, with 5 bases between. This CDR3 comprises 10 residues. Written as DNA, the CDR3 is TGCAGTGCTAGACATGTTGAAGCTTTCTTT. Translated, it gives CSARHVEAFF.

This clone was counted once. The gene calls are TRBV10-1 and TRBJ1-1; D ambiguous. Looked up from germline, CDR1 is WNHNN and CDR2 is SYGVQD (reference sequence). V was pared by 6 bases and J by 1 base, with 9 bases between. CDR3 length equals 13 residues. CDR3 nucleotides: TGCGCCAGCAGATACAGTGAGAACACTGAAGCTTTCTTT. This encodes CASRYSENTEAFF.

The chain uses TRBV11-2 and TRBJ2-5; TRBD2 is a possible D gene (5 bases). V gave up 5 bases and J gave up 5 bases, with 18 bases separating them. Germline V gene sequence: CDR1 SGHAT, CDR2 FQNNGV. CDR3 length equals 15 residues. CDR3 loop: CASSLTLGRGETQYF. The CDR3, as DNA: TGTGCCAGCAGCCTAACCCTCGGGCGCGGGGAGACCCAGTACTTC. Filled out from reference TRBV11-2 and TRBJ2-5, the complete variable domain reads EAGVAQSPRYKIIEKRQSVAFWCNPISGHATLYWYQQILGQGPKLLIQFQNNGVVDDSQLPKDRFSAERLKGVDSTLKIQPAKLEDSAVYLCASSLTLGRGETQYFGPGTRLLVL.

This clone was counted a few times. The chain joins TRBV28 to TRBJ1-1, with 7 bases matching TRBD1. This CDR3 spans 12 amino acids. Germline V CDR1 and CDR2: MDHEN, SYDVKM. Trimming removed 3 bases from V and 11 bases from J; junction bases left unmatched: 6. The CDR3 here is CASSLGTASAFF. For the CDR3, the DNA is TGTGCCAGCAGTTTGGGGACAGCCTCGGCTTTCTTT. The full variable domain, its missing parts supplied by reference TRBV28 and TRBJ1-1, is DVKVTQSSRYLVKRTGEKVFLECVQDMDHENMFWYRQDPGLGLRLIYFSYDVKMKEKGDIPEGYSVSREKKERFSLILESASTNQTSMYLCASSLGTASAFFGQGTRLTVV.

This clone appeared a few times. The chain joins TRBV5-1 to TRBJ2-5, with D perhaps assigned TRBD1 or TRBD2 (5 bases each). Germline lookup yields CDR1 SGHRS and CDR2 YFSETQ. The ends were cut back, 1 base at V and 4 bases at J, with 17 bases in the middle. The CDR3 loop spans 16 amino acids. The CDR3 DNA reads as TGCGCCAGCAGCTTGACGAGAGGGGATGGAGGAGAGACCCAGTACTTC. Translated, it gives CASSLTRGDGGETQYF.

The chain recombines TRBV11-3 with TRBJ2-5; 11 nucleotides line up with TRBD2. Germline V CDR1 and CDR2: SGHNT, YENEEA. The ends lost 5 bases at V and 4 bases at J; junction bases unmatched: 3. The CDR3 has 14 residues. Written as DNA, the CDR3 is TGTGCCAGCAGCGTGACTAGCGGGACAGAGACCCAGTACTTC. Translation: CASSVTSGTETQYF.

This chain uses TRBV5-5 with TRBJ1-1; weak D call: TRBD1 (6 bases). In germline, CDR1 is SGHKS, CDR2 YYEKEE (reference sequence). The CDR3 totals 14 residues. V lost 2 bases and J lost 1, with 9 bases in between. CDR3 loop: CASSFGTPNTEAFF. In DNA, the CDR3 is TGTGCCAGCAGCTTTGGGACACCGAACACTGAAGCTTTCTTT.

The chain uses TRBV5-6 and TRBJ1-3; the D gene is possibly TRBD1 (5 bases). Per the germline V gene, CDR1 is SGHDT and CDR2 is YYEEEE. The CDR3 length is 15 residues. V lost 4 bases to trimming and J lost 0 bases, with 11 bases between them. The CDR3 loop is CASSPGRYSGNTIYF. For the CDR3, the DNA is TGTGCCAGCAGCCCGGGACGTTACTCTGGAAACACCATATATTTT.

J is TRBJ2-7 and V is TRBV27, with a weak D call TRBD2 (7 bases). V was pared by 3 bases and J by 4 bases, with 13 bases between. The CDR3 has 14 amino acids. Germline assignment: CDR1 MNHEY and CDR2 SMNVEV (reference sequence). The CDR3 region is CASSFGEGGYEQYF. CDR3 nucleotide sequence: TGTGCCAGCAGTTTCGGGGAGGGGGGTTACGAGCAGTACTTC.

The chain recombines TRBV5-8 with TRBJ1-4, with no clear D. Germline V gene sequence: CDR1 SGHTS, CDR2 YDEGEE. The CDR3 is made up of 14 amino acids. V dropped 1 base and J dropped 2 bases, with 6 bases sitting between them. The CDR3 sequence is CASSLWQTNEKLFF. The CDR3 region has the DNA TGTGCCAGCAGCTTGTGGCAGACTAATGAAAAACTGTTTTTT.

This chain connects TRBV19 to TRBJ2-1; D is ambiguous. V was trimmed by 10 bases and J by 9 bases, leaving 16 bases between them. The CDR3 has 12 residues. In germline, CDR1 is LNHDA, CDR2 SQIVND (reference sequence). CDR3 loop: CATSPDFVEQFF. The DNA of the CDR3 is TGTGCCACCTCCCCAGACTTTGTTGAGCAGTTCTTC.

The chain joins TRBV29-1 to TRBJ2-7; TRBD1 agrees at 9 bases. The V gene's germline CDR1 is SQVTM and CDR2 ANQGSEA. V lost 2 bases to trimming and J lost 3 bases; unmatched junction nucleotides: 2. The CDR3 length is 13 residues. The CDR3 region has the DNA TGCAGCGTTGAACCGGGACAGGGCTACGAGCAGTACTTC. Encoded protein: CSVEPGQGYEQYF.

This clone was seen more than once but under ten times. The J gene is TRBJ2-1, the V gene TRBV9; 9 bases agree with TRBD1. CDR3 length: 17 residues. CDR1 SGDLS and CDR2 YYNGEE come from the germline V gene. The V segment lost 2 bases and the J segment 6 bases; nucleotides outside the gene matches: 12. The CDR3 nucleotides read TGTGCCAGCAGCGTCCTCGGGGACAGGGAATCGGCCAATGAGCAGTTCTTC. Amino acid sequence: CASSVLGDRESANEQFF.

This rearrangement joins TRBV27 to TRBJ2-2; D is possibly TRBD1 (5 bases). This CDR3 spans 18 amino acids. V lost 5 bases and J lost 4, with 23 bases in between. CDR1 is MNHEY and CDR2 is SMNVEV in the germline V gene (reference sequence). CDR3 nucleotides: TGTGCCAGCAGTCCCATTAAGGGGCCCCAAAGGAGCACCGGGGAGCTGTTTTTT. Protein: CASSPIKGPQRSTGELFF.